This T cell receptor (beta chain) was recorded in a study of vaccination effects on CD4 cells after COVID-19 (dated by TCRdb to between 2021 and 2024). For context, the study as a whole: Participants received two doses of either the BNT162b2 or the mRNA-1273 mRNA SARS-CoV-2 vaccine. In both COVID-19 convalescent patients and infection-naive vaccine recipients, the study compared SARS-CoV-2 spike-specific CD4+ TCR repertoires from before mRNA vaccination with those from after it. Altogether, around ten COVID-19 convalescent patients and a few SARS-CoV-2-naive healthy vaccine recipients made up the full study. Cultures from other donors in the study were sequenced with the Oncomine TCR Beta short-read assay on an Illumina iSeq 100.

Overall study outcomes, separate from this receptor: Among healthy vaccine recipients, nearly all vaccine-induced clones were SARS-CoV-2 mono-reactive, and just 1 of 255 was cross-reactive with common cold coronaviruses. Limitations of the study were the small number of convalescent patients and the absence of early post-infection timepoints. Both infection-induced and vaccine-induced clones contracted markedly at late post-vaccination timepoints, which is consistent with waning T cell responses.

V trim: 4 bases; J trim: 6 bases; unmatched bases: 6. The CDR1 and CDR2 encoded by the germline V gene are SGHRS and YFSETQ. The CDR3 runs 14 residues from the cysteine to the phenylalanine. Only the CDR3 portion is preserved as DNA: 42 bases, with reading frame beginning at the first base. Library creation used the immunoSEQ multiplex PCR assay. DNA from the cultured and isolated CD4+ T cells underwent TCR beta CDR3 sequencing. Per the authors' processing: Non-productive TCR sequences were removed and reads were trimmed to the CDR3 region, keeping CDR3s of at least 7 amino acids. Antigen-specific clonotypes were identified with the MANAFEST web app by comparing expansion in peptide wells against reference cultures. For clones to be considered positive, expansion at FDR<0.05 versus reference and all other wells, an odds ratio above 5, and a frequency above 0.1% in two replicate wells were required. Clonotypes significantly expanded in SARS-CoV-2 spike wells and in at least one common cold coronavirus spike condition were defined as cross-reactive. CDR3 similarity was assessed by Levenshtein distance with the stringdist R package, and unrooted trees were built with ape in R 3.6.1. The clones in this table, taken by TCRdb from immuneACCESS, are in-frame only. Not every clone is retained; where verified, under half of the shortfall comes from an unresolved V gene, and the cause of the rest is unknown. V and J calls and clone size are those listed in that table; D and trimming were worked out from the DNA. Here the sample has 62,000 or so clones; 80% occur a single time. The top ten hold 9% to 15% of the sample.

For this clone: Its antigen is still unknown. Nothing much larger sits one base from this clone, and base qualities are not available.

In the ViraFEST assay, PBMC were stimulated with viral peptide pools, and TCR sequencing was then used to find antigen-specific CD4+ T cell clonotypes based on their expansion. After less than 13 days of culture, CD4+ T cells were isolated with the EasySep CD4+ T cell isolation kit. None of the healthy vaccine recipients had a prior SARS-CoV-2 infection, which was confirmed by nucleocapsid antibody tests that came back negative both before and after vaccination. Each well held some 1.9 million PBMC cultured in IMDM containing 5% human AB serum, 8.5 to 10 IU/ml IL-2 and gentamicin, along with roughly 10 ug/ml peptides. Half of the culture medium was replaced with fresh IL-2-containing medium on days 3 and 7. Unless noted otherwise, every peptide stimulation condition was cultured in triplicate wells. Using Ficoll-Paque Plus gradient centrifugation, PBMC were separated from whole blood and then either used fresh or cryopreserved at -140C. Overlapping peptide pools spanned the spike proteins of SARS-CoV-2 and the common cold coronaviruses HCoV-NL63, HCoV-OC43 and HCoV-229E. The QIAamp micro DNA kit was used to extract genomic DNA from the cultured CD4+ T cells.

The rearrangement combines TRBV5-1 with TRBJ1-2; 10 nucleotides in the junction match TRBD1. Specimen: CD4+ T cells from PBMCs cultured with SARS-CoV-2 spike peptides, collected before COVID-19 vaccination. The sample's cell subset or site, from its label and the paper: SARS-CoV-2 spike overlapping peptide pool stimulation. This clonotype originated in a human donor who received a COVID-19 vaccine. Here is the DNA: TGCGCCAGCAGCAGAAGCGGGACAGGGGATGGCTACACCTTC. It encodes CASSRSGTGDGYTF.